These 21 T cell receptor beta chains were all obtained from the same sample, sequenced in a study of vaccination effects on CD4 cells after COVID-19. Their antigens are not known. The data were produced by immunoSEQ multiplex PCR, yet TCRdb's version contains in-frame clones alone and is incomplete. The sample has some 70,000 clones; roughly 80% are singletons. Isolation of CD4+ T cells took place after 10 days of culture. Each participant was administered two doses of either the BNT162b2 or the mRNA-1273 vaccine. Sequenced here: CD4+ T cells from PBMCs cultured without peptide, sampled after COVID-19 vaccination. The receptor set was obtained from a human donor who received a COVID-19 vaccine.

The gene calls are TRBV7-2 and TRBJ2-5; 10 nucleotides line up with TRBD1. The CDR3 spans 16 residues. The V gene's germline CDR1 is SGHTA and CDR2 FQGNSA. The ends lost 1 base at V and 5 bases at J; junction bases unmatched: 7. This CDR3 reads CASSLGLTGGEETQYF. The CDR3 DNA reads as TGTGCCAGCAGCTTAGGTCTGACAGGGGGCGAGGAGACCCAGTACTTC.

This clone has more than one count but fewer than ten. The J gene is TRBJ2-7, the V gene TRBV7-2, with D hard to call. There are 13 residues in the CDR3. V lost 1 base to trimming and J lost 7 bases, with 11 bases between them. Germline CDR1 SGHTA, CDR2 FQGNSA. The CDR3 DNA reads TGTGCCAGCAGCTTAGGATACGGATTGGAGCAGTACGTC. Its translation is CASSLGYGLEQYV.

CDR3 amino acids: CASRRFANTGELFF. The CDR3 region has the DNA TGTGCCAGCAGGAGATTCGCGAACACCGGGGAGCTGTTTTTT. V and J are TRBV6-4 and TRBJ2-2; the D is unclear. Germline values: CDR1 MRHNA, CDR2 SNTAGT. This CDR3 has 14 amino acids. Trimming cost V 6 bases and J 0 bases, with 8 bases left between them.

The chain employs TRBV2 and TRBJ2-1, with 7 bases identical to TRBD2. CDR1 and CDR2 from the germline V gene are SNHLY and FYNNEI. The CDR3 is 17 amino acids. The V gene end was trimmed by 5 bases and the J gene end by 7 bases; junction bases not matched to a gene: 17. CDR3: CASSKRPGTTLSNEQFF. Here the CDR3 DNA reads TGTGCCAGCAGTAAACGCCCCGGGACTACACTGTCTAATGAGCAGTTCTTC.

This clone came up once. The chain couples TRBV28 to TRBJ1-5; a possible D gene is TRBD1 (5 bases). Germline V gene sequence: CDR1 MDHEN, CDR2 SYDVKM. The CDR3 has 16 residues. V was pared by 5 bases and J by 1 base, with 15 bases between. In DNA form, the CDR3 reads TGTGCCAGCAGTACACCTCTTCAGGGAAGCAATCAGCCCCAGCATTTT. Protein product: CASSTPLQGSNQPQHF. The full variable domain, with the rest looked up from reference TRBV28 and TRBJ1-5, is DVKVTQSSRYLVKRTGEKVFLECVQDMDHENMFWYRQDPGLGLRLIYFSYDVKMKEKGDIPEGYSVSREKKERFSLILESASTNQTSMYLCASSTPLQGSNQPQHFGDGTRLSIL.

The chain carries TRBV2 and TRBJ2-3; D uncertain. V dropped 6 bases and J dropped 4 bases, with 11 bases sitting between them. CDR1 and CDR2 (germline): SNHLY, FYNNEI. The CDR3 has 13 amino acids. This chain's CDR3 is CASRATSPDTQYF. CDR3 DNA sequence: TGTGCCAGCAGAGCCACTTCCCCAGATACGCAGTATTTT.

The chain links TRBV2 to TRBJ2-5, with 12 positions matching TRBD2. Trimming cost V 3 bases and J 5 bases; bases outside gene matches: 1. CDR1 and CDR2 from the germline V gene are SNHLY and FYNNEI. CDR3 length: 14 amino acids. CDR3 loop: CASSETSGGETQYF. CDR3 sequence (DNA): TGTGCCAGCAGTGAGACTAGCGGGGGTGAGACCCAGTACTTC.

The gene calls are TRBV7-2 and TRBJ1-5; 8 positions match TRBD1. The V gene's germline CDR1 is SGHTA and CDR2 FQGNSA. V lost 7 bases, J lost 2 bases, and 10 bases stayed unmatched. The CDR3 sequence is 16 residues long. Here the CDR3 DNA reads TGTGCCAGCAACAACAGAGACAGGGGTGGCAATCAGCCCCAGCATTTT. This encodes CASNNRDRGGNQPQHF. The full variable domain, completed using reference TRBV7-2 and TRBJ1-5, is GAGVSQSPSNKVTEKGKDVELRCDPISGHTALYWYRQSLGQGLEFLIYFQGNSAPDKSGLPSDRFSAERTGGSVSTLTIQRTQQEDSAVYLCASNNRDRGGNQPQHFGDGTRLSIL.

The V call is TRBV6-2 or TRBV6-3, the J call TRBJ2-5; D not certain. Germline V CDR1 and CDR2: MNHEY, SVGEGT. Trimming cost V 5 bases and J 1 base, with 14 bases left between them. This CDR3 is built from 15 residues. The CDR3 loop reads CASSDPSTIQETQYF. The CDR3 DNA reads TGTGCCAGCAGTGACCCATCCACCATCCAAGAGACCCAGTACTTC.

The gene calls are TRBV5-1 and TRBJ2-1, with 11 nucleotides matching TRBD2. V dropped 4 bases and J dropped 8; count of bases not matched to a gene: 5. This CDR3 region has 14 residues. The germline gives CDR1 SGHRS, CDR2 YFSETQ. The DNA for the CDR3 is TGCGCCAGCAGCGGGCTAGCGGGGGGTTATGAGCAGTTCTTC. Translating it yields CASSGLAGGYEQFF. The full variable domain, in which reference TRBV5-1 and TRBJ2-1 provide the parts outside the CDR3, is KAGVTQTPRYLIKTRGQQVTLSCSPISGHRSVSWYQQTPGQGLQFLFEYFSETQRNKGNFPGRFSGRQFSNSRSEMNVSTLELGDSALYLCASSGLAGGYEQFFGPGTRLTVL.

The chain links TRBV25-1 to TRBJ2-5, with D possibly being TRBD1 (5 bases). Trimming cost V 7 bases and J 5 bases, with 14 bases left between them. CDR1 is MGHDK, CDR2 SYGVNS, per germline. The CDR3 loop spans 13 amino acids. The CDR3 region has the DNA TGTGCCAGCAAAGGGGCAGGGTGGGAGACCCAGTACTTC. Protein: CASKGAGWETQYF.

J is TRBJ1-1 and V is TRBV6-5; D remains unclear. Germline values: CDR1 MNHEY, CDR2 SVGAGI. The CDR3 loop spans 15 amino acids. The ends were cut back, 2 bases at V and 5 bases at J, with 15 bases in the middle. The CDR3 DNA sequence: TGTGCCAGCAGTTACGGGGTGGAGCGGTGGACTGAAGCTTTCTTT. This codes for CASSYGVERWTEAFF.

This clone was seen only a few times. J is TRBJ1-5 and V is TRBV7-9; the D is unclear. Trimming removed 1 base at V and 4 bases at J, with 5 bases between. Germline values: CDR1 SEHNR, CDR2 FQNEAQ (reference sequence). CDR3 length equals 13 residues. The CDR3 spells CASSLGPNQPQHF. CDR3 sequence (DNA): TGTGCCAGCAGCTTAGGACCAAATCAGCCCCAGCATTTT.

The genes are TRBV10-2 and TRBJ1-1; TRBD1 might be the D (5 bases). V was trimmed by 10 bases and J by 6 bases, leaving 12 bases between them. Germline CDR1 reads WSHSY; CDR2 reads SAAADI. This CDR3 contains 11 residues. The CDR3 bases are TGCGCCACTTCGGGGCAGGCTGAAGCTTTCTTT. Amino acids: CATSGQAEAFF.

The chain combines TRBV5-1 with TRBJ2-3; D may be TRBD1 (5 bases). V gave up 5 bases and J gave up 0 bases, with 10 bases separating them. Germline CDR1 is SGHRS and CDR2 is YFSETQ. The length of the CDR3 is 14 residues. CDR3 sequence reads: CASRPAGSTDTQYF. In DNA form, the CDR3 reads TGCGCCAGCAGGCCGGCAGGGAGCACAGATACGCAGTATTTT.

The chain is built from TRBV7-2 and TRBJ1-2; 10 bases map to TRBD1. The CDR3 length is 15 residues. Germline values: CDR1 SGHTA, CDR2 FQGNSA. V trimming: 5 bases; J trimming: 0 bases; junction bases outside the gene matches: 3. The CDR3 loop reads CASSTGQGANYGYTF. CDR3 nucleotides: TGTGCCAGCAGCACCGGACAGGGGGCTAACTATGGCTACACCTTC.

The V and J genes are TRBV2 and TRBJ2-2; D might be TRBD1 (5 bases). Germline CDR1 reads SNHLY; CDR2 reads FYNNEI. Trimming cost V 7 bases and J 5 bases, with 20 bases left between them. The CDR3 length is 16 residues. CDR3 DNA: TGTGCCAGCAAGGAGACAGAACTGAAAAGGACCGGGGAGCTGTTTTTT. Amino acids: CASKETELKRTGELFF.

This clone was detected only a few times. The chain carries TRBV19 and TRBJ2-3, with 12 bases lining up with TRBD2. The V and J ends lost 3 bases and 6 bases, in that order; junction bases with no gene match: 10. Germline V gives CDR1 LNHDA, CDR2 SQIVND (reference sequence). The CDR3 runs 17 residues. The CDR3 is CASSMILAGGPWDTQYF. In DNA form, the CDR3 reads TGTGCCAGTAGTATGATCCTAGCGGGGGGGCCGTGGGATACGCAGTATTTT.

The rearrangement joins TRBV13 to TRBJ2-6, with 8 bases aligning to TRBD1. With V trimmed by 5 bases and J by 0 bases, 9 bases remained unmatched. The CDR3 covers 18 residues. Germline V CDR1 and CDR2: PRHDT, FYEKMQ (reference sequence). In nucleotides, the CDR3 is TGTGCCAGCAGCCCGAAGAAAGGACAGGGCTCTGGGGCCAACGTCCTGACTTTC. This codes for CASSPKKGQGSGANVLTF. The full variable domain, its missing parts supplied by reference TRBV13 and TRBJ2-6, is AAGVIQSPRHLIKEKRETATLKCYPIPRHDTVYWYQQGPGQDPQFLISFYEKMQSDKGSIPDRFSAQQFSDYHSELNMSSLELGDSALYFCASSPKKGQGSGANVLTFGAGSRLTVL.

This chain joins TRBV18 and TRBJ2-5; tentatively, D is TRBD2 (6 bases). The V gene lost 2 bases and the J gene lost 5 bases, with 9 bases spanning the gap. This CDR3 is 13 amino acids long. The V gene's germline CDR1 is KGHSH and CDR2 LQKENI. CDR3 nucleotide sequence: TGTGCCAGCTCACCAGTACGGGGGGAGACCCAGTACTTC. Encoded protein: CASSPVRGETQYF.

This clone showed up just a few times. The chain couples TRBV19 to TRBJ1-2; TRBD1 aligns across 8 bases. The CDR3 is made up of 16 amino acids. Germline values: CDR1 LNHDA, CDR2 SQIVND (reference sequence). V was clipped by 3 bases and J by 7 bases; unmatched bases: 13. The CDR3 DNA is TGTGCCAGTAGTATGTTGCGTCCAGGGGGCGTAGGTGGCTACACCTTC. The encoded protein is CASSMLRPGGVGGYTF.